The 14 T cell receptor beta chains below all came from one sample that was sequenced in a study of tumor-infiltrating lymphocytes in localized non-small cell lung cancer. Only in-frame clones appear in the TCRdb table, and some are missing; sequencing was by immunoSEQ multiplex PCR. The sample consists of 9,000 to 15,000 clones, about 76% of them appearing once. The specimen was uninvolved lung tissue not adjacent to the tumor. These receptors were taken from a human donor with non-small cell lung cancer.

As DNA, the CDR3 is TGTGCCAGCGGGATGGGGGCGGGACTCTCCTACGAGCAGTACTTC. It translates to CASGMGAGLSYEQYF. The chain combines TRBV6-1 with TRBJ2-7, with D perhaps assigned TRBD1 or TRBD2 (6 bases each). V dropped 8 bases and J dropped 0 bases, with 17 bases sitting between them. The CDR3 has 15 amino acids. CDR1 MNHNS and CDR2 SASEGT come from the germline V gene.

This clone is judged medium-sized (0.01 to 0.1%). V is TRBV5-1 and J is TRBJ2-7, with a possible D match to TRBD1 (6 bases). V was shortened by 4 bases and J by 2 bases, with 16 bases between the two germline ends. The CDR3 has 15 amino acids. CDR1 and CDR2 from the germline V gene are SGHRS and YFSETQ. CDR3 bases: TGCGCCAGCAGCCCAGGACCCGACAGGACCTACGAGCAGTACTTC. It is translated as CASSPGPDRTYEQYF.

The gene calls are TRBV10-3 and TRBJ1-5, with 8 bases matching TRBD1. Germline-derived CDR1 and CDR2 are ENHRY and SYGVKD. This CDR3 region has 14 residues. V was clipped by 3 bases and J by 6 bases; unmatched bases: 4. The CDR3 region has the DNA TGTGCCATCAGTGAACAGGGGGGCCCTCAGCCCCAGCATTTT. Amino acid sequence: CAISEQGGPQPQHF.

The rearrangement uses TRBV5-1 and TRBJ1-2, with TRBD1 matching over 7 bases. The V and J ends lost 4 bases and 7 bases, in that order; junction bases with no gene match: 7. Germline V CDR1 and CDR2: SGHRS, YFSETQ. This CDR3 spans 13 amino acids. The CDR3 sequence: CASSPGNRGGYTF. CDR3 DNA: TGCGCCAGCAGCCCCGGGAACAGGGGTGGCTACACCTTC.

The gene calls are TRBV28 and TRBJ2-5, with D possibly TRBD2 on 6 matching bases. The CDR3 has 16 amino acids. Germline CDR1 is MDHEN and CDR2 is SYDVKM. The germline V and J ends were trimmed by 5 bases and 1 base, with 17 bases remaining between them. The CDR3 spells CASSDPRGSFQETQYF. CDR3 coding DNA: TGTGCCAGCAGTGATCCCCGGGGGTCTTTCCAAGAGACCCAGTACTTC.

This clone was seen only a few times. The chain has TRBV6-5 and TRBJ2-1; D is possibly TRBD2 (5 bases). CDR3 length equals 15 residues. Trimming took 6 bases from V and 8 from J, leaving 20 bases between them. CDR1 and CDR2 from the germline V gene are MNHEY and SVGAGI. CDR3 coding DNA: TGTGCCAGCAGCGCGGGTGGTCCCGACGAGGATGAGCAGTTCTTC. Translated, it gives CASSAGGPDEDEQFF.

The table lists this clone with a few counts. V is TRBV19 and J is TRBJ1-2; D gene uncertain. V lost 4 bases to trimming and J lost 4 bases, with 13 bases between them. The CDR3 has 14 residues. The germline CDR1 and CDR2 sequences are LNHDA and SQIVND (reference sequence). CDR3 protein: CASSTQQVIYGYTF. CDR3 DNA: TGTGCCAGTAGTACCCAACAAGTCATCTATGGCTACACCTTC.

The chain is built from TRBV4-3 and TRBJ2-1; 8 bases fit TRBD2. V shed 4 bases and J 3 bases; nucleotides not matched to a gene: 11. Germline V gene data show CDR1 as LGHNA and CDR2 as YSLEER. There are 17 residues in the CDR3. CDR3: CASSPQSAGAVYNEQFF. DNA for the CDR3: TGCGCCAGCAGCCCACAATCAGCGGGGGCCGTCTACAATGAGCAGTTCTTC.

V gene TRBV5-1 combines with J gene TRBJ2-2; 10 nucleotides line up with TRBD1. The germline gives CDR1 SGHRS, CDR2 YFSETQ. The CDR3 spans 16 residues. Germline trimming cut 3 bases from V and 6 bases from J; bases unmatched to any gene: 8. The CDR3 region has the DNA TGCGCCAGCAGCTCTTTAACCGGGACAGGGGCCGGGGAGCTGTTTTTT. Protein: CASSSLTGTGAGELFF.

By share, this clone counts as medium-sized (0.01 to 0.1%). The CDR3, as DNA: TGTGCCAGCAGGGGACGGATAGGAGGGGGCGAGCAGTACTTC. It encodes CASRGRIGGGEQYF. The chain uses TRBV6-5 and TRBJ2-7; tentatively, D is TRBD1 or TRBD2 (6 bases each). Per the germline V gene, CDR1 is MNHEY and CDR2 is SVGAGI. The CDR3 length is 14 residues. Trimming stripped 6 bases from V and 6 bases from J, with 18 bases between.

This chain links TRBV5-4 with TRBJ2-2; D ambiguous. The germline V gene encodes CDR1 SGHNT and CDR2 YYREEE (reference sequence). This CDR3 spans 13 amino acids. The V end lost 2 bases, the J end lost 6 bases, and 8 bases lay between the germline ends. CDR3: CASSLREPGELFF. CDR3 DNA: TGTGCCAGCAGCTTACGAGAACCCGGGGAGCTGTTTTTT. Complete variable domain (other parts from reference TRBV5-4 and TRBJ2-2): ETGVTQSPTHLIKTRGQQVTLRCSSQSGHNTVSWYQQALGQGPQFIFQYYREEENGRGNFPPRFSGLQFPNYSSELNVNALELDDSALYLCASSLREPGELFFGEGSRLTVL.

The CDR3 here is CASSIRSGDNEQFF. CDR3 DNA: TGTGCCAGCAGCATACGGTCGGGGGACAATGAGCAGTTCTTC. The rearrangement joins TRBV7-3 to TRBJ2-1; possible D gene TRBD2, 6 bases. The CDR3 length is 14 residues. V was cut by 5 bases and J by 5 bases, with 13 bases left in between. Germline V lookup: CDR1 SGHTA, CDR2 FQGTGA.

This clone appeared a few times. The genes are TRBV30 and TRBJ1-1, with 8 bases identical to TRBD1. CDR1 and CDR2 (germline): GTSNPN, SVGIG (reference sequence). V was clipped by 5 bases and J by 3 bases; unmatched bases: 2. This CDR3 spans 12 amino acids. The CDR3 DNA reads TGTGCCTGGGGACAGGGATACACTGAAGCTTTCTTT. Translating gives CAWGQGYTEAFF.

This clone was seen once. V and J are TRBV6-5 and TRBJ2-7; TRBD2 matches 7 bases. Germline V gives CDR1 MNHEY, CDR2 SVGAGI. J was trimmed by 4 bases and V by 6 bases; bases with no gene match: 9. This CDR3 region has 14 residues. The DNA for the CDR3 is TGTGCCAGCAGCCGCGGGAGTAGAGGATACGAGCAGTACTTC. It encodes CASSRGSRGYEQYF.